This T cell receptor (beta chain) was observed in a study of control samples from healthy donors and cancer patients. CDR3 length: 15 amino acids. J was trimmed by 3 bases and V by 3 bases; bases with no gene match: 3. The germline V gene encodes CDR1 SGHAT and CDR2 FQNNGV. Assay used: immunoSEQ multiplex PCR; TCRdb lists only in-frame clones, some missing. Its table records fewer than 200,000 clones. Material for sequencing was blood. The genes are TRBV11-2 and TRBJ2-2; 8 nucleotides agree with TRBD1. The clonotype comes from a woman in her 30s in good health. CDR3 nucleotides: TGTGCCAGCAGCTTGGACAGGGCGGACACCGGGGAGCTGTTTTTT. It encodes CASSLDRADTGELFF.